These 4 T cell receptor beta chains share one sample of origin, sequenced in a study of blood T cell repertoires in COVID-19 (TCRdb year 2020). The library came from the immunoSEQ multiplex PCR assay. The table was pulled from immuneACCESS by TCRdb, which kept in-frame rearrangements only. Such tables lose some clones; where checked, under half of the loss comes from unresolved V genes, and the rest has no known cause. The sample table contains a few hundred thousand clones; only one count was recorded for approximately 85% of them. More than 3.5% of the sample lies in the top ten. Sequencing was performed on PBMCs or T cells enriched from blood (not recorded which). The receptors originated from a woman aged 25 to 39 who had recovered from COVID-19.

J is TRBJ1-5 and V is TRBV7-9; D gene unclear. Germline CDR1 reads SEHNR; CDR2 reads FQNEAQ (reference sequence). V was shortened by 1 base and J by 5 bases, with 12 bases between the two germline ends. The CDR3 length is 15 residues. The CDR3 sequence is CASSLGSQSYQPQHF. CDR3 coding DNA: TGTGCCAGCAGCTTAGGGAGTCAATCGTATCAGCCCCAGCATTTT.

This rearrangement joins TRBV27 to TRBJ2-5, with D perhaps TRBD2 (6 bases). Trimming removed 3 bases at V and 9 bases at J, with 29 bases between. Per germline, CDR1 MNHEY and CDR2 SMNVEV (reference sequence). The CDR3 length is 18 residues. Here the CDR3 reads CASSFGGSLGGGFRAQYF. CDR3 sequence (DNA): TGTGCCAGCAGTTTTGGGGGAAGTTTGGGCGGAGGGTTTCGGGCCCAGTACTTC.

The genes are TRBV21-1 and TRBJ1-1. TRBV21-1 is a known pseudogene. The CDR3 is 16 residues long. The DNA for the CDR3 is TGTGCCAGCAGCACGCGTAGCAATACCATGAACACTGAAGCTTTCTTT. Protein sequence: CASSTRSNTMNTEAFF.

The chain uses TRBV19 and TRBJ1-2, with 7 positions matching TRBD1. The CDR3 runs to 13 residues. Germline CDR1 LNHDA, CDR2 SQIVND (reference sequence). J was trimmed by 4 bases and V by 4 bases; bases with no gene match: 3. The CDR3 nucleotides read TGTGCCAGTAGTACCGGGACAGTCTATGGCTACACCTTC. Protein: CASSTGTVYGYTF.